One sample yielded the 9 T cell receptor beta chains listed below, sequenced in a study of blood T cell repertoires in COVID-19. Profiling relied on immunoSEQ multiplex PCR, and the TCRdb table lists in-frame clones only, not all of them. In the table there are under 300,000 clones, approximately 90% of which are singletons. Specimen: peripheral blood. The receptors were gathered from a man between 18 and 35 years old with active or convalescent COVID-19.

This sequence joins TRBV6-6 and TRBJ2-2, with D uncertain. Germline V gives CDR1 MNHNY, CDR2 SVGAGI (reference sequence). V gave up 8 bases and J gave up 6 bases, with 4 bases separating them. The CDR3 length is 10 residues. DNA for the CDR3: TGTGCCAGCGGCCCCGGGGAGCTGTTTTTT. Translation gives CASGPGELFF.

The J gene is TRBJ2-7, the V gene TRBV2, with 9 bases lining up with TRBD1. Germline lookup yields CDR1 SNHLY and CDR2 FYNNEI. This CDR3 is 14 amino acids long. Trimming at V came to 3 bases and at J to 1 base, leaving 1 base not matched to a gene. CDR3 in amino acids: CASSDGQGSYEQYF. As DNA, the CDR3 is TGTGCCAGCAGTGACGGACAGGGGTCCTACGAGCAGTACTTC. Full variable domain (rest looked up from reference TRBV2 and TRBJ2-7): EPEVTQTPSHQVTQMGQEVILRCVPISNHLYFYWYRQILGQKVEFLVSFYNNEISEKSEIFDDQFSVERPDGSNFTLKIRSTKLEDSAMYFCASSDGQGSYEQYFGPGTRLTVT.

The chain has TRBV28 and TRBJ2-5; no clear D. CDR1 and CDR2 (germline): MDHEN, SYDVKM. The CDR3 runs to 10 residues. Trimming pared 5 bases from V and 7 bases from J, leaving 5 bases between. The CDR3 DNA reads as TGTGCCAGCAGTCGAGGGACCCAGTACTTC. Its translation: CASSRGTQYF.

This clone showed up just a few times. This chain uses TRBV4-1 with TRBJ2-2, with D tentatively TRBD2 (5 bases). From germline, CDR1 is MGHRA and CDR2 YSYEKL. The CDR3 is made up of 14 amino acids. V gave up 6 bases and J gave up 1 base, with 9 bases separating them. The CDR3 sequence is CASRTGLNTGELFF. Here the CDR3 DNA reads TGCGCCAGCAGGACGGGGTTGAACACCGGGGAGCTGTTTTTT.

This clone was detected once. V gene TRBV30 combines with J gene TRBJ2-1; 8 nucleotides align to TRBD2. The CDR3 is 15 residues long. From germline, CDR1 is GTSNPN and CDR2 SVGIG (reference sequence). Unmatched junction bases numbered 17, after V lost 7 bases and J lost 9 bases. In nucleotides, the CDR3 is TGTGCCTCCCATAGGGGTAGCGGGGTCCCTGGTGAGCAGTTCTTC. Translating it yields CASHRGSGVPGEQFF. Drawing the rest from reference TRBV30 and TRBJ2-1, the complete variable domain is SQTIHQWPATLVQPVGSPLSLECTVEGTSNPNLYWYRQAAGRGLQLLFYSVGIGQISSEVPQNLSASRPQDRQFILSSKKLLLSDSGFYLCASHRGSGVPGEQFFGPGTRLTVL.

The rearrangement links TRBV27 to TRBJ1-4, with 7 bases matching TRBD1. The V gene end was trimmed by 5 bases and the J gene end by 8 bases; junction bases not matched to a gene: 11. The CDR3 is made up of 15 amino acids. Per the germline V gene, CDR1 is MNHEY and CDR2 is SMNVEV (reference sequence). The CDR3 here is CASSPLQGTREKLFF. The CDR3, as DNA: TGTGCCAGCAGTCCATTACAGGGGACGAGGGAAAAACTGTTTTTT.

This clone was recorded once. J is TRBJ2-1 and V is TRBV2; D might be TRBD2 (6 bases). This CDR3 region has 18 residues. Deletions cut 9 bases from V and 4 bases from J, with 28 bases between. Germline V gene lookup returns CDR1 SNHLY and CDR2 FYNNEI. The CDR3 loop reads CASLQLRGGHAAYNEQFF. The CDR3 bases are TGTGCCAGTTTACAACTGCGGGGCGGTCACGCGGCTTACAATGAGCAGTTCTTC.

This clone was counted between two and nine times. The genes are TRBV7-2 and TRBJ1-6, with D perhaps TRBD1 (5 bases). With 5 bases removed from V and 8 bases from J, the gap between germline ends came to 13 bases. From germline, CDR1 is SGHTA and CDR2 FQGNSA. The CDR3 consists of 14 residues. The CDR3 DNA sequence: TGTGCCAGCAGCAAACGTACCAGGGATTCACCCCTCCACTTT. Protein sequence: CASSKRTRDSPLHF.

The V gene is TRBV3-1 (or the pseudogene TRBV3-2), the J gene TRBJ2-1, with 10 bases fitting TRBD2. This CDR3 has 15 residues. After removal of 1 base from V and 15 bases from J, the junction contained 12 bases not matched to a gene. The V gene's germline CDR1 is LGHDT and CDR2 YNNKEL (reference sequence). CDR3 sequence reads: CASSQGSSGGPSRFF. The CDR3 DNA follows: TGTGCCAGCAGCCAAGGCTCTAGCGGGGGACCCTCTCGGTTCTTC.